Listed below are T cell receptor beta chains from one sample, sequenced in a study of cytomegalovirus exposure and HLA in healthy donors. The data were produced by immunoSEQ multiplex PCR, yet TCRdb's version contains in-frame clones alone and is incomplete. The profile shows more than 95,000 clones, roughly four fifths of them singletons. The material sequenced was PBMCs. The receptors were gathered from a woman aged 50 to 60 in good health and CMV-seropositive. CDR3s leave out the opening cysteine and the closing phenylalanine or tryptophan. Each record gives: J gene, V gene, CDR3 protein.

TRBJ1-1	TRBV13	ASSLVAGMNTEAF
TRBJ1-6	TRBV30	AWSSPGSVNSPLH
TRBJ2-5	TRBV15	ATSRGGSGGAGRATQY
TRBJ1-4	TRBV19	ASRRRGNTNEKLF
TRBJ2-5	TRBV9	ASSVNLAGEETQY
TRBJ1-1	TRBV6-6	ASSSGTEAF
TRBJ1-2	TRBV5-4	ASSYPGTGVEDYGYT
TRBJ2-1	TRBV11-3	ASSLFSDRGDDNEQF
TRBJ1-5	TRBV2	ASSSVFGNQPQH
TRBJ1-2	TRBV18	ASSPEDSSGVYGYT
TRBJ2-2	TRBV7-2	ASSLARGTGELF
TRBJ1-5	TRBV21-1	ASSKGSGGGNQPQH
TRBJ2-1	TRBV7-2	ASSPRARTGGPFNEQF
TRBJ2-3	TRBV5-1	ASLGTSGSTDTQY
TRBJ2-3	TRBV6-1	ASRAEITDTQY
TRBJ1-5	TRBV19	ASNIPGTNQPQH
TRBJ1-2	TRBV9	ASSTAPGGGYGYT
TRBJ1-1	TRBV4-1	ASSQGRARRLVTEAF
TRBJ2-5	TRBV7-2	ASSLAQSRETQY
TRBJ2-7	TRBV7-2	ASSLSPGTIYEQY
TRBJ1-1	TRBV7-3	ASSPQGALSTEAF
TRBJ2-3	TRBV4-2	ASSQGSGGSSTDTQY
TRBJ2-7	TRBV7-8	ASSFRTGDYEQY
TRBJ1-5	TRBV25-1	ASSQGAQPQH
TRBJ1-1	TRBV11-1	ASSIMDRQGTEAF
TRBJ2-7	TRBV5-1	ASSSGQAVHEQY
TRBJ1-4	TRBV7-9	ASSVDRSTNEKLF
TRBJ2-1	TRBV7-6	ASSLVSGGSSYNEQF
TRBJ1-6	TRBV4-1	ASSQEAGQSPLH
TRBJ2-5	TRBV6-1	ASRQFQETQY
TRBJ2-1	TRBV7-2	ASSPNSGGRDEQF
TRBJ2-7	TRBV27	ASSFPGGQY
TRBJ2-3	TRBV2	ASSEALKGLGTDTQY
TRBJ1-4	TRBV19	ASSPTPPGQGNEKLF
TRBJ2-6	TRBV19	ASSIWTGRSGANVLT
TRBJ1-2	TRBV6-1	ASRLDNAHGYT
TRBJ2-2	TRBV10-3	AISESLGELF